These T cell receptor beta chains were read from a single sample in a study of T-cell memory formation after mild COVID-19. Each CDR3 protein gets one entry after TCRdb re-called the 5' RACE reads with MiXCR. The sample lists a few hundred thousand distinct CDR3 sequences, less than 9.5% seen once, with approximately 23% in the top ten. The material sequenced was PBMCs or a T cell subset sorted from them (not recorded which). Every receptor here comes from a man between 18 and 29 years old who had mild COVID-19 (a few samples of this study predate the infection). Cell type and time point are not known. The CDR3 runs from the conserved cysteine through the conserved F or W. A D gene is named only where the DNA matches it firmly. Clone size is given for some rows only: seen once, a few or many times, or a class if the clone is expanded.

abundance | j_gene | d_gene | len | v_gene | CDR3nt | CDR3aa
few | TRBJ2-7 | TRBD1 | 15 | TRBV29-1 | TGCAGCGTGACGACCGGGACAGGGATACGCTACGAGCAGTACTTC | CSVTTGTGIRYEQYF
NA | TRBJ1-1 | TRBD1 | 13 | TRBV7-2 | TGTGCCAGCACCTTCGACAGGGGCGCTGAAGCTTTCTTT | CASTFDRGAEAFF
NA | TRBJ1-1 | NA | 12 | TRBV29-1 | TGCAGCGTTGTAGGACCTTCGTTTGGAGCTTTCTTT | CSVVGPSFGAFF
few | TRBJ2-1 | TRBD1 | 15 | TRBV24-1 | TGTGCCACCAGCATGGGGACAGGGTGGAACAATGAGCAGTTCTTC | CATSMGTGWNNEQFF
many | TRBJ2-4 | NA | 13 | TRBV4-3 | TGCGCCAGCAGCCAAGGACCCTCAGACATTCAGTACTTC | CASSQGPSDIQYF
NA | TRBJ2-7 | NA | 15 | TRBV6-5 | TGTGCCAGCAGTTACTTTTCTCAGAGCCCCTACGAGCAGTACTTC | CASSYFSQSPYEQYF
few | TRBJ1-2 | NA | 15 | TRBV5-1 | TGCGCCAGCAGCCAAACCGGGACCCTATCTTATGGCTACACCTTC | CASSQTGTLSYGYTF
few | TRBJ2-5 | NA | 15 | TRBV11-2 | TGTGCCAGCAGCTTAGGACCGGGACCCCAAGAGACCCAGTACTTC | CASSLGPGPQETQYF
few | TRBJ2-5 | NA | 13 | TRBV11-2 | TGTGCCAGCAGCTTGGGGGACGGAGAGACCCAGTACTTC | CASSLGDGETQYF
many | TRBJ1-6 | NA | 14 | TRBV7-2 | TGTGCCAGCAGCTTATTCCCCAGGGACTCACCCCTCCACTTT | CASSLFPRDSPLHF
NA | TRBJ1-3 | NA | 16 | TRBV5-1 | TGCGCCAGCAGCTTGGGATGGGGGTTGACTGGAAACACCATATATTTT | CASSLGWGLTGNTIYF
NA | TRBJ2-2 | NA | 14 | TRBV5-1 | TGCGCCAGCCACCCCGAAGCGAACACCGGGGAGCTGTTTTTT | CASHPEANTGELFF
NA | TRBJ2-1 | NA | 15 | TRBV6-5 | TGTGCCAGCAGTTACTCGGCGGGATTCTACAATGAGCAGTTCTTC | CASSYSAGFYNEQFF
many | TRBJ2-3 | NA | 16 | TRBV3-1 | TGTGCCAGCAGCCCCCCCCCTACCAGGGGCACAGATACGCAGTATTTT | CASSPPPTRGTDTQYF
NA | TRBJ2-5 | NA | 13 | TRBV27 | TGTGACAGCAGCAGGGAGGAAAGGGAGACCCAGTACTTC | CDSSREERETQYF
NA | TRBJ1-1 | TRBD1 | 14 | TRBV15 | TGTGCCACCAGCAGAGGACAGGGGAATCCTGAAGCTTTCTTT | CATSRGQGNPEAFF
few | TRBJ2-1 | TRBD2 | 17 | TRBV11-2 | TGTGCCAGCAGTTTGACTAGCGGAGGCGCGGCAATTGAGGAGCAGTTCTTC | CASSLTSGGAAIEEQFF
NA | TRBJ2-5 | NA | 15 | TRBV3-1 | TGTGCCAGCAGCCAAAATTATGGGGGGAAAGAGACCCAGTACTTC | CASSQNYGGKETQYF
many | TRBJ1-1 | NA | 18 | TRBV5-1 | TGCGCCAGCAGCTTGGACCCCAGGGGCCGGGCCATGAACACTGAAGCTTTCTTT | CASSLDPRGRAMNTEAFF
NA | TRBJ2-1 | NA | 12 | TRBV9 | TGTGCCAGCCAATACGGAAACAATGAGCAGTTCTTC | CASQYGNNEQFF
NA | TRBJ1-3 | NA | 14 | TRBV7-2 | TGTGCCAGCAGCCCAGGTTCACCAGGAAACACCATATATTTT | CASSPGSPGNTIYF
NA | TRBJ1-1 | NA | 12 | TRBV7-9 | TGTGCCAGCAGCTTCGACGGAACTCAAGCTTTCTTT | CASSFDGTQAFF
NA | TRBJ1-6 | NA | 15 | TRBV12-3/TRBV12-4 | TGTGCCAGCACCATTAAGGGGCCCCGGGGTTCACCCCTCCACTTT | CASTIKGPRGSPLHF
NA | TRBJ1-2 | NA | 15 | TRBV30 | TGTGCCTGGACTCCCCTCCCCAGCAAGTACTATGGCTACACCTTC | CAWTPLPSKYYGYTF
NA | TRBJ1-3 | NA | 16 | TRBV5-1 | TGCGCCAGCAGCTTGCAGACCCTGATCTCTGGAAACACCATATATTTT | CASSLQTLISGNTIYF
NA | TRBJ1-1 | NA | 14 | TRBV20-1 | TGCAGTGCTAGAATGAGCCTAGGGAGGGGTGAAGCTTTCTTT | CSARMSLGRGEAFF
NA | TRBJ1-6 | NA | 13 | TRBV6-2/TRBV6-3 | TGTGCCAGCAGGACGACAGATAATTCACCCCTCCACTTT | CASRTTDNSPLHF
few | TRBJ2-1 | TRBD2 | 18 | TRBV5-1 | TGCGCCAGCAGCCCGCTTGGCGGGGGGCTCCACTCCTACAATGAGCAGTTCTTC | CASSPLGGGLHSYNEQFF
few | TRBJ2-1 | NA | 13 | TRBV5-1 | TGCGCCAGCAGCTTGTGGACCAGTGGTGAGCAGTTCTTC | CASSLWTSGEQFF
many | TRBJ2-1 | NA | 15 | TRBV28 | TGTGCCAGCAGTCCAACAGCCCAGGTTTACAATGAGCAGTTCTTC | CASSPTAQVYNEQFF
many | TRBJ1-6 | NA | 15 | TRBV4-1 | TGCGCCAGCAGCCCGTTTGCGACCAACGGGACACCCCTCCACTTT | CASSPFATNGTPLHF
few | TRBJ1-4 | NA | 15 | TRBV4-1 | TGCGCCAGCAGCCAGCTTGTAGGGACTAATGAAAAACTGTTTTTT | CASSQLVGTNEKLFF
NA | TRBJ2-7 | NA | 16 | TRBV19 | TGTGCCAGTAGTATGGCGGCAGGACTTAGCTCCTACGAGCAGTACTTC | CASSMAAGLSSYEQYF
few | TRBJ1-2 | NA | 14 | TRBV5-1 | TGCGCCAGCAGCGCGGAAGCTGGGAGCTATGGCTACACCTTC | CASSAEAGSYGYTF
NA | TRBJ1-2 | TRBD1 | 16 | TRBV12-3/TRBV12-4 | TGTGCCAGCAGTCCGCGACAGGGGGGGATTTCATATGGCTACACCTTC | CASSPRQGGISYGYTF
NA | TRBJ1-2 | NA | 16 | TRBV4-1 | TGCGCCAGCAGCCCTTCCCCGGACAGACTCTTCTATGGCTACACCTTC | CASSPSPDRLFYGYTF
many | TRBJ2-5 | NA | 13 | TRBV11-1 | TGTGCCAGCAGCTTAGGATACCAAGAGACCCAGTACTTC | CASSLGYQETQYF
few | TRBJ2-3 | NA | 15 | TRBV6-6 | TGTGCCAGCAGTTACCCCCACATGTCCACAGATACGCAGTATTTT | CASSYPHMSTDTQYF
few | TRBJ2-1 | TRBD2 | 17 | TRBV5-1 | TGCGCCAGCAGCTTGGTCCCGGGACTAGTGGCCTACAATGAGCAGTTCTTC | CASSLVPGLVAYNEQFF
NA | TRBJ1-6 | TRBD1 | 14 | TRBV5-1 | TGCGCCAGCAGCTGGGACAGGGAAGATTCACCCCTCCACTTT | CASSWDREDSPLHF
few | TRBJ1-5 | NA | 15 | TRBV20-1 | TGCAGTGCTAGAGATGGGGGCAGCTACAATCAGCCCCAGCATTTT | CSARDGGSYNQPQHF
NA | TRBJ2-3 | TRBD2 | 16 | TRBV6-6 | TGTGCCAGCAGCCACACTAGCGGGGGGCTCACAGATACGCAGTATTTT | CASSHTSGGLTDTQYF
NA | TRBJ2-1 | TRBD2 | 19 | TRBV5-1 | TGCGCCAGCAGCATAGGCCCGGGACTAGCGGGGCGCTCCTACAATGAGCAGTTCTTC | CASSIGPGLAGRSYNEQFF
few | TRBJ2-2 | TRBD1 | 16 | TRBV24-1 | TGTGCCACCAGTGATGTGACAGGGGGCTACACCGGGGAGCTGTTTTTT | CATSDVTGGYTGELFF
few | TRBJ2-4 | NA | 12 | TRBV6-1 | TGTGCCAGCAGTTTCCGAGGTATCCCTCCACACTTC | CASSFRGIPPHF
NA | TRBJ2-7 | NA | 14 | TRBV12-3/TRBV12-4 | TGTGCCAGCAGTTTTGGGGAACCGCCGAGGGAGCAGTACTTC | CASSFGEPPREQYF
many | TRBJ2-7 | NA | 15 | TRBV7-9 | TGTGCCAGCAGGTCCGCGGAGTGGAGCTCCTACGAGCAGTACTTC | CASRSAEWSSYEQYF
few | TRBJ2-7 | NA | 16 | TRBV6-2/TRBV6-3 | TGTGCCAGCAGTAAGGTCCAGGGGGGACTCTCCTACGAGCAGTACTTC | CASSKVQGGLSYEQYF
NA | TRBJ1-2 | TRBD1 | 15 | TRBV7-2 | TGTGCCAGCAGCTTACACAGGGGGGGTAACTATGGCTACACCTTC | CASSLHRGGNYGYTF
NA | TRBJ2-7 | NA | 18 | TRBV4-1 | TGCGCCAGCAGCCAAGATTCTGGGGGATTAGGGCCTGCCTACGAGCAGTACTTC | CASSQDSGGLGPAYEQYF
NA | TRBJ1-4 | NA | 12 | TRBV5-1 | TGCGCCAGCAGCTTGGAATTCAGGGACCTGTTTTTT | CASSLEFRDLFF
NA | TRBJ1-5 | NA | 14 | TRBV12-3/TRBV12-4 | TGTGCCAGCAGGAGGGACTCAGCAAATCAGCCCCAGCATTTT | CASRRDSANQPQHF
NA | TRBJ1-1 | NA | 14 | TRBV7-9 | TGTGCCAGCAGCTCGGACCCGTCTGGGACTGAAGCTTTCTTT | CASSSDPSGTEAFF